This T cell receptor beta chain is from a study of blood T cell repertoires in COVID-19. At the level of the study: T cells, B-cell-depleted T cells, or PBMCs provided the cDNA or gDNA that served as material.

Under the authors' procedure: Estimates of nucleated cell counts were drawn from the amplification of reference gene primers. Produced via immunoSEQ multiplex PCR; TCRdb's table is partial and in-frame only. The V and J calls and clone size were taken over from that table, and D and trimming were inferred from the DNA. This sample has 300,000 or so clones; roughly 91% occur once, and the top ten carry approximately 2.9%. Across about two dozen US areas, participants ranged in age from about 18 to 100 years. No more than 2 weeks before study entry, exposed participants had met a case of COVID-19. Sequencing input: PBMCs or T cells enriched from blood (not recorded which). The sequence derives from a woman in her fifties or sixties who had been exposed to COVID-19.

The CDR3 loop reads CSARRQGGETQYF. The DNA for the CDR3 is TGCAGCGCCAGAAGACAGGGTGGGGAGACCCAGTACTTC. V is TRBV29-1 and J is TRBJ2-5, with TRBD1 matching over 7 bases. Germline CDR1 SQVTM, CDR2 ANQGSEA. This CDR3 has 13 residues. Germline trimming cut 7 bases from V and 5 bases from J; bases unmatched to any gene: 10.